The present T cell receptor (beta chain) was sequenced within a study of cytomegalovirus exposure and HLA in healthy donors. The PCR ran on 60 Vbeta and 13 Jbeta primers. The repertoire was sequenced with immunoSEQ multiplex PCR; TCRdb's copy has only in-frame clones and lacks some. The sample gives some 200,000 clones, roughly 88% of which show up once; approximately 0.71% is in the top ten. Trimming shortened V by 0 bases and J by 7 bases, and 13 bases separated the two germline ends. The length of the CDR3 is 14 residues. Germline values: CDR1 SGHDT, CDR2 YYEEEE. V is TRBV5-6 and J is TRBJ1-1; D perhaps matches TRBD1 (6 bases). Sequenced material: PBMCs. The receptor comes from a boy aged 2 to 10 in good health and CMV-seronegative. The CDR3 loop reads CASSLAGRGVEAFF. CDR3 coding DNA: TGTGCCAGCAGCTTGGCAGGGAGGGGGGTTGAAGCTTTCTTT.